The TCR beta chain under discussion was sequenced for a study of T-cell reconstitution after alpha-beta-depleted transplantation in children. This clonotype was seen ten or more times. There are 12 residues in the CDR3. CDR1 SEHNR and CDR2 FQNEAQ come from the germline V gene (reference sequence). V was clipped by 5 bases and J by 3 bases, with 5 bases between them. Unique molecular identifiers were incorporated during preparation of the TCRbeta library. TCRdb called the PCR reads again in MiXCR, with one record for every CDR3 protein. The data contain 150,000 to 250,000 distinct CDR3 sequences, roughly 6.5% of them singletons.

The chain uses TRBV7-9 and TRBJ1-5; D is uncertain. The TCR comes from a girl younger than two with combined immunodeficiency, due to receive a stem cell transplant. The sample consisted of PBMCs, taken before TCRalphabeta/CD19-depleted stem cell transplant. CDR3 loop: CASSRDNQPQHF. The DNA of the CDR3 is TGTGCCAGCAGCAGGGACAATCAGCCCCAGCATTTT.